The 26 T cell receptor beta chains listed next were all sequenced from one sample in a study of vaccination and CD4 T cells after COVID-19. The Oncomine TCR Beta short-read assay was applied to DNA of cultured CD4+ T cells. Via MiXCR, TCRdb re-called the PCR reads, giving one row per CDR3 protein. The table includes 9,100 or so distinct CDR3 sequences, approximately 49% detected once. These receptors have no known antigen. Stated treatment: roughly 10-day PBMC culture with coronavirus spike peptide pools or control peptides (ViraFEST assay). Sequencing was done on a sample of CD4+ T cells from blood, cultured in vitro. These receptors were taken from a human donor who had recovered from COVID-19.

There are a few counts of this clonotype. V usage is TRBV27 and J usage is TRBJ1-2, with 8 bases matching TRBD1. V dropped 7 bases and J dropped 2; count of bases not matched to a gene: 12. The germline V gene has CDR1 MNHEY and CDR2 SMNVEV (reference sequence). This CDR3 region has 16 residues. CDR3 sequence: CASTKTGTGRNYGYTF. CDR3 in DNA: TGTGCCAGCACCAAAACCGGGACAGGACGGAACTATGGCTACACCTTC.

The V and J genes are TRBV15 and TRBJ2-2; the match to TRBD2 covers 9 bases. Germline V CDR1 and CDR2: LNHNV, YYDKDF (reference sequence). Losses at the gene ends were 5 bases for V and 5 bases for J; bases not matched to a gene: 0. The CDR3 contains 13 residues. The CDR3 loop is CATSLAGTGELFF. Here the CDR3 DNA reads TGTGCCACCAGCCTAGCGGGAACCGGGGAGCTGTTTTTT. The full variable domain, in which reference TRBV15 and TRBJ2-2 provide the parts outside the CDR3, is DAMVIQNPRYQVTQFGKPVTLSCSQTLNHNVMYWYQQKSSQAPKLLFHYYDKDFNNEADTPDNFQSRRPNTSFCFLDIRSPGLGDTAMYLCATSLAGTGELFFGEGSRLTVL.

The V gene is TRBV6-1, the J gene TRBJ2-3, with no clear D. CDR3 size: 16 residues. V lost 1 base and J lost 3, with 14 bases in between. In germline, CDR1 is MNHNS, CDR2 SASEGT. Here the CDR3 DNA reads TGTGCCAGCAGTGAAGTTTTGAGAGGAAATACAGATACGCAGTATTTT. This gives the protein CASSEVLRGNTDTQYF.

The chain employs TRBV6-1 and TRBJ2-3; D is perhaps TRBD2 (7 bases). This CDR3 is built from 16 residues. CDR1 and CDR2 (germline): MNHNS, SASEGT. V gave up 0 bases and J gave up 0 bases, with 10 bases separating them. CDR3 sequence reads: CASSEARGGSTDTQYF. The CDR3 nucleotides read TGTGCCAGCAGTGAAGCTAGGGGGGGGAGCACAGATACGCAGTATTTT.

The V and J genes are TRBV20-1 and TRBJ2-2, with 11 bases fitting TRBD2. After removal of 0 bases from V and 0 bases from J, the junction contained 6 bases not matched to a gene. The CDR3 covers 18 residues. From germline, CDR1 is DFQATT and CDR2 SNEGSKA (reference sequence). This CDR3 reads CSARDPGSGRANTGELFF. CDR3 coding DNA: TGCAGTGCTAGAGATCCTGGTAGCGGGAGGGCGAACACCGGGGAGCTGTTTTTT.

The chain joins TRBV27 to TRBJ1-1, with a weak D call TRBD1 (5 bases). The length of the CDR3 is 13 residues. Deletions cut 4 bases from V and 4 bases from J, with 10 bases between. Germline V gives CDR1 MNHEY, CDR2 SMNVEV (reference sequence). CDR3 in amino acids: CASSYGGSTEAFF. The CDR3 nucleotides are TGTGCCAGCAGTTATGGGGGTAGCACTGAAGCTTTCTTT.

The CDR3 loop is CASSSTRQAPNEQFF. The CDR3 coding sequence is TGTGCCAGCAGCTCAACACGACAAGCCCCCAATGAGCAGTTCTTC. This chain links TRBV7-2 with TRBJ2-1; D gene unclear. CDR3 length: 15 amino acids. Per the germline V gene, CDR1 is SGHTA and CDR2 is FQGNSA. The V end lost 4 bases, the J end lost 6 bases, and 16 bases lay between the germline ends.

As concerns this clonotype: One end of the junction is discordant with germline, which a read error may explain. The CDR3 here is CASSVRQGANSPLHF. In nucleotides, the CDR3 is TGTGCCAGCAGCGTCCGACAGGGGGCGAATTCGCCCCTCCACTTT. This chain joins TRBV7-2 and TRBJ1-6; 10 nucleotides match TRBD1. This CDR3 is 15 amino acids long. CDR1 SGHTA and CDR2 FQGNSA come from the germline V gene. The variable domain in full, with the rest retrieved from reference TRBV7-2 and TRBJ1-6, is GAGVSQSPSNKVTEKGKDVELRCDPISGHTALYWYRQSLGQGLEFLIYFQGNSAPDKSGLPSDRFSAERTGGSVSTLTIQRTQQEDSAVYLCASSVRQGANSPLHFGNGTRLTVT.

The sample holds a few counts of this clonotype. CDR3 region: CSAGIQGAGELFF. CDR3 DNA: TGCAGTGCTGGGATACAGGGGGCCGGGGAGCTGTTTTTT. The J gene is TRBJ2-2, the V gene TRBV20-1; TRBD1 aligns across 8 bases. The CDR3 runs 13 residues. The J segment lost 6 bases and the V segment lost 5 bases, leaving 5 bases of the junction unmatched. Germline loops: CDR1 DFQATT, CDR2 SNEGSKA (reference sequence).

This clonotype has only a few counts. The CDR3 DNA reads as TGTGCCAGCAGTTTCGGACAGACATCCTACAATGAGCAGTTCTTC. This sequence encodes CASSFGQTSYNEQFF. The genes are TRBV12-3 or TRBV12-4 and TRBJ2-1, with D possibly being TRBD1 (6 bases). The CDR3 totals 15 residues. Trimming removed 3 bases at V and 1 base at J, with 10 bases between.

The J gene is TRBJ1-2, the V gene TRBV2; tentative D call: TRBD1 (5 bases). Germline CDR1 SNHLY, CDR2 FYNNEI. The length of the CDR3 is 16 residues. The ends were cut back, 8 bases at V and 0 bases at J, with 19 bases in the middle. This CDR3 is CASPRGLLTSNYGYTF. DNA of the CDR3: TGTGCCAGCCCTAGGGGCCTATTGACCTCTAACTATGGCTACACCTTC.

This clonotype was detected a few times. The genes are TRBV19 and TRBJ1-5; D is undetermined. Germline-derived CDR1 and CDR2 are LNHDA and SQIVND (reference sequence). The germline V and J ends were trimmed by 3 bases and 5 bases, with 14 bases remaining between them. CDR3 size: 15 residues. CDR3 residues: CASSIWELGYQPQHF. DNA of the CDR3: TGTGCCAGTAGTATTTGGGAGCTGGGGTATCAGCCCCAGCATTTT.

The rearrangement uses TRBV5-1 and TRBJ2-3, with 9 bases aligning to TRBD2. The J segment lost 3 bases and the V segment lost 1 base, leaving 6 bases of the junction unmatched. Germline-derived CDR1 and CDR2 are SGHRS and YFSETQ. The CDR3 spans 16 residues. The CDR3 DNA is TGCGCCAGCAGCTTGTATGGCGGGGGGGGTACAGATACGCAGTATTTT. Protein: CASSLYGGGGTDTQYF.

This clonotype was seen more than once but under ten times. The CDR3 sequence is CASRADTEAFF. The CDR3 DNA reads as TGTGCCAGCAGGGCAGACACTGAAGCTTTCTTT. V is TRBV27 and J is TRBJ1-1, with unresolved D. V lost 6 bases and J lost 3, with 5 bases in between. The CDR3 length is 11 residues. CDR1 is MNHEY and CDR2 is SMNVEV in the germline V gene (reference sequence).

The chain recombines TRBV6-1 with TRBJ1-1; D unclear. The CDR3 spans 13 residues. Trimming left V 8 bases short and J 1 base short, with 11 bases between. The V gene's germline CDR1 is MNHNS and CDR2 SASEGT. The CDR3 sequence is CASGDGENTEAFF. CDR3 coding DNA: TGTGCCAGCGGCGACGGCGAGAACACTGAAGCTTTCTTT.

A remark on this clonotype: Mismatch with germline at one junction end may stem from a read error. V usage is TRBV10-3 and J usage is TRBJ1-6; tentative D call: TRBD1 (5 bases). In germline, CDR1 is ENHRY, CDR2 SYGVKD. The CDR3 has 16 residues. The chain's CDR3 is CAISGAGSSYNSPLHF. The CDR3 DNA reads TGTGCCATCAGTGGGGCAGGGAGCTCCTATAATTCACCCCTCCACTTC.

The rearrangement joins TRBV20-1 to TRBJ2-5; 7 nucleotides align to TRBD2. This CDR3 has 13 amino acids. Germline loops: CDR1 DFQATT, CDR2 SNEGSKA (reference sequence). Losses at the gene ends were 6 bases for V and 6 bases for J; bases not matched to a gene: 10. In DNA form, the CDR3 reads TGCAGTGCGGGAGGGGCGGGGCGGAAGACCCAGTACTTC. It encodes CSAGGAGRKTQYF.

The V gene is TRBV11-2, the J gene TRBJ2-7, with 10 nucleotides matching TRBD1. Unmatched junction bases numbered 5, after V lost 0 bases and J lost 3 bases. Germline values: CDR1 SGHAT, CDR2 FQNNGV. The CDR3 runs 16 residues. The CDR3 reads CASSLEGTGVSYEQYF. CDR3 DNA sequence: TGTGCCAGCAGCTTAGAAGGGACAGGGGTAAGCTACGAGCAGTACTTC. The complete variable domain, with remaining parts taken from reference TRBV11-2 and TRBJ2-7, reads EAGVAQSPRYKIIEKRQSVAFWCNPISGHATLYWYQQILGQGPKLLIQFQNNGVVDDSQLPKDRFSAERLKGVDSTLKIQPAKLEDSAVYLCASSLEGTGVSYEQYFGPGTRLTVT.

The chain employs TRBV20-1 and TRBJ1-1; D might be TRBD1 (5 bases). The germline V gene encodes CDR1 DFQATT and CDR2 SNEGSKA (reference sequence). The length of the CDR3 is 11 residues. V shed 5 bases and J shed 13 bases, with 17 bases lying between them. Written as DNA, the CDR3 is TGCAGTGCTCCCCAGGAGGGGAAGGGTTTCTTT. Residues: CSAPQEGKGFF.

The J gene is TRBJ2-1, the V gene TRBV6-1, with 10 positions matching TRBD2. This CDR3 is built from 15 residues. Trimming cost V 7 bases and J 5 bases; bases outside gene matches: 8. Germline CDR1 MNHNS, CDR2 SASEGT. CDR3 nucleotide sequence: TGTGCCAGCAATAAAATAGCGGGGGGTCACAATGAGCAGTTCTTC. This gives the protein CASNKIAGGHNEQFF.

The V and J genes are TRBV7-4 and TRBJ1-5; no definite D call. This CDR3 region has 13 residues. V lost 7 bases, J lost 2 bases, and 9 bases lay in between. CDR1 is SGHVT and CDR2 is SQSDAQ in the germline V gene. The CDR3 spells CASTHSGNQPQHF. The CDR3 DNA is TGTGCCAGCACCCACTCCGGCAATCAGCCCCAGCATTTT. The entire variable domain, with the rest obtained from reference TRBV7-4 and TRBJ1-5, is as follows: GAGVSQSPRYKVAKRGRDVALRCDSISGHVTLYWYRQTLGQGSEVLTYSQSDAQRDKSGRPSGRFSAERPERSVSTLKIQRTEQGDSAVYLCASTHSGNQPQHFGDGTRLSIL.

The rearrangement uses TRBV20-1 and TRBJ2-2, with TRBD2 matching over 11 bases. From germline, CDR1 is DFQATT and CDR2 SNEGSKA (reference sequence). This CDR3 region has 14 residues. The V and J ends lost 2 bases and 5 bases, in that order; junction bases with no gene match: 1. This CDR3 is CSARTSGGTGELFF. The CDR3 DNA sequence: TGCAGTGCTAGAACTAGCGGGGGTACCGGGGAGCTGTTTTTT.

Only a few counts were recorded for this clonotype. V and J are TRBV6-5 and TRBJ1-2, with 10 bases lining up with TRBD1. This CDR3 comprises 15 residues. J gave up 5 bases and V 4 bases, and 7 bases lay outside the gene matches. Germline V lookup: CDR1 MNHEY, CDR2 SVGAGI. The CDR3 DNA follows: TGTGCCAGCAGTTGGCGCCAGGACAGGGGGTATGGCTACACCTTC. Its protein product is CASSWRQDRGYGYTF.

This clonotype was seen just once. The chain uses TRBV7-2 and TRBJ2-3; 7 bases agree with TRBD2. Germline V gives CDR1 SGHTA, CDR2 FQGNSA. CDR3 length: 17 residues. V was pared by 1 base and J by 1 base, with 8 bases of the junction left unmatched. CDR3 in amino acids: CASSLDPAGAGTDTQYF. For the CDR3, the DNA is TGTGCCAGCAGCTTAGATCCGGCGGGAGCGGGCACAGATACGCAGTATTTT.

The table lists this clonotype with a few counts. The chain uses TRBV19 and TRBJ1-5, with 12 bases fitting TRBD1. V gave up 5 bases and J gave up 6 bases; unmatched junction bases: 8. CDR1 is LNHDA and CDR2 is SQIVND in the germline V gene (reference sequence). This CDR3 comprises 16 residues. The CDR3 DNA follows: TGTGCCAGTAGTCCCGGGGACAGGGGGCAGGGTCAGCCCCAGCATTTT. Protein product: CASSPGDRGQGQPQHF.

The rearrangement links TRBV2 to TRBJ1-2, with a tentative D call TRBD1 (6 bases). Germline V CDR1 and CDR2: SNHLY, FYNNEI. Trimming removed 5 bases from V and 8 bases from J, with 15 bases in between. This CDR3 comprises 13 residues. The DNA for the CDR3 is TGTGCCAGCAGTACGGGGGACATCTACGGCTACACCTTC. This gives the protein CASSTGDIYGYTF.